Below are 13 T cell receptor beta chains sequenced from a single sample in a study of radiotherapy plus CTLA-4 blockade in lung cancer. Repertoires were generated with immunoSEQ multiplex PCR, while TCRdb's copy carries only in-frame clones and drops some. The repertoire includes roughly 3,000 clones, roughly 72% of them detected once, and less than 20% sits in the top ten. Source: tumor tissue, taken from a patient treated with radiotherapy plus ipilimumab. Receptors originate from a human donor with non-small cell lung cancer that progressed on radiotherapy plus ipilimumab.

V usage is TRBV21-1 and J usage is TRBJ1-6. TRBV21-1 is a pseudogene. The CDR3 is 18 residues long. The DNA of the CDR3 is TGTGCCAGCAGATGTACGTTAGCTACACATACACATAATTCACCCCTCCACTTT. Translated, it gives CASRCTLATHTHNSPLHF.

The rearrangement links TRBV4-1 to TRBJ1-6; D remains unclear. Trimming left V 0 bases short and J 8 bases short, with 8 bases between. Germline V gene data show CDR1 as MGHRA and CDR2 as YSYEKL. CDR3 length: 14 residues. The CDR3 coding sequence is TGCGCCAGCAGCCAAGATCGAACGGATTCACCCCTCCACTTT. As protein: CASSQDRTDSPLHF.

V and J are TRBV28 and TRBJ2-1; 10 bases agree with TRBD2. V lost 8 bases to trimming and J lost 5 bases; unmatched junction nucleotides: 6. Germline V gene data show CDR1 as MDHEN and CDR2 as SYDVKM. The CDR3 totals 14 residues. CDR3 coding DNA: TGTGCCAGCTCTGGACTAGCGGAAAACAATGAGCAGTTCTTC. Translated: CASSGLAENNEQFF.

CDR3 sequence (DNA): TGTGCCAGCAGCCCGGGTGTGGCTAATGAAAAACTGTTTTTT. The encoded protein is CASSPGVANEKLFF. The chain links TRBV5-6 to TRBJ1-4; D not resolved. CDR1 and CDR2 (germline): SGHDT, YYEEEE. V gave up 4 bases and J gave up 3 bases, with 10 bases separating them. The CDR3 is 14 residues long.

The rearrangement links TRBV29-1 to TRBJ2-7, with TRBD1 matching over 10 bases. Trimming took 7 bases from V and 4 from J; bases not matched to a gene: 19. The CDR3 runs to 17 residues. CDR1 and CDR2 from the germline V gene are SQVTM and ANQGSEA. The CDR3 protein is CSAVLGAGQGSDYEQYF. The CDR3 DNA follows: TGCAGCGCCGTTTTAGGTGCGGGACAGGGGTCTGATTACGAGCAGTACTTC.

This chain links TRBV20-1 with TRBJ2-5; D uncertain. CDR3 length equals 11 residues. In germline, CDR1 is DFQATT, CDR2 SNEGSKA (reference sequence). V gave up 5 bases and J gave up 4 bases, with 8 bases separating them. CDR3 in amino acids: CSASLLETQYF. The DNA of the CDR3 is TGCAGTGCTTCCCTTCTAGAGACCCAGTACTTC.

The rearrangement uses TRBV30 and TRBJ1-5, with unresolved D. Germline V gene sequence: CDR1 GTSNPN, CDR2 SVGIG (reference sequence). V gave up 3 bases and J gave up 5 bases, with 11 bases separating them. The CDR3 consists of 13 residues. CDR3 loop: CAWSGVGDQPQHF. The CDR3 region has the DNA TGTGCCTGGAGCGGGGTCGGAGATCAGCCCCAGCATTTT.

J is TRBJ1-3 and V is TRBV6-1; D remains unclear. The CDR3 covers 13 residues. Trimming took 1 base from V and 7 from J, leaving 8 bases between them. The germline V gene encodes CDR1 MNHNS and CDR2 SASEGT. CDR3 in amino acids: CASSEVLRNTIYF. The CDR3 DNA reads TGTGCCAGCAGTGAAGTACTCCGGAACACCATATATTTT.

The chain couples TRBV6-5 to TRBJ2-3; 12 bases map to TRBD2. This CDR3 has 15 amino acids. The V segment lost 6 bases and the J segment 4 bases; nucleotides outside the gene matches: 5. Germline V CDR1 and CDR2: MNHEY, SVGAGI. CDR3 bases: TGTGCCAGCAGCCCGACTAGCGGGAGTGCAGATACGCAGTATTTT. Its translation is CASSPTSGSADTQYF.

This chain joins TRBV5-1 and TRBJ2-6; D gene uncertain. The germline V gene has CDR1 SGHRS and CDR2 YFSETQ. CDR3 length equals 15 residues. V was shortened by 0 bases and J by 1 base, with 5 bases between the two germline ends. Here the CDR3 reads CASSLADSGANVLTF. Here the CDR3 DNA reads TGCGCCAGCAGCTTGGCAGATTCTGGGGCCAACGTCCTGACTTTC. Using reference TRBV5-1 and TRBJ2-6 for the parts outside the CDR3, the full variable domain is KAGVTQTPRYLIKTRGQQVTLSCSPISGHRSVSWYQQTPGQGLQFLFEYFSETQRNKGNFPGRFSGRQFSNSRSEMNVSTLELGDSALYLCASSLADSGANVLTFGAGSRLTVL.

This clone has only a few counts. The chain joins TRBV28 to TRBJ1-6, with 7 bases that match TRBD1. V lost 5 bases to trimming and J lost 5 bases; unmatched junction nucleotides: 3. From germline, CDR1 is MDHEN and CDR2 SYDVKM. The CDR3 is 14 residues long. In DNA form, the CDR3 reads TGTGCCAGCAGTCCCGGGACAGATAATTCACCCCTCCACTTT. Its translation is CASSPGTDNSPLHF.

The chain uses TRBV9 and TRBJ2-4; D gene unclear. The germline V gene encodes CDR1 SGDLS and CDR2 YYNGEE. V was shortened by 0 bases and J by 7 bases, with 14 bases between the two germline ends. This CDR3 comprises 15 residues. CDR3 sequence (DNA): TGTGCCAGCAGCGTAGCTACCTTTTCCGAGAACATTCAGTACTTC. It is translated as CASSVATFSENIQYF.

The chain is built from TRBV19 and TRBJ2-1, with D perhaps matching TRBD1 (5 bases). The CDR3 is 13 residues long. The germline gives CDR1 LNHDA, CDR2 SQIVND (reference sequence). V was trimmed by 3 bases and J by 4 bases, leaving 7 bases between them. DNA for the CDR3: TGTGCCAGTAGTATTCAGGGTTACAATGAGCAGTTCTTC. The encoded protein is CASSIQGYNEQFF.